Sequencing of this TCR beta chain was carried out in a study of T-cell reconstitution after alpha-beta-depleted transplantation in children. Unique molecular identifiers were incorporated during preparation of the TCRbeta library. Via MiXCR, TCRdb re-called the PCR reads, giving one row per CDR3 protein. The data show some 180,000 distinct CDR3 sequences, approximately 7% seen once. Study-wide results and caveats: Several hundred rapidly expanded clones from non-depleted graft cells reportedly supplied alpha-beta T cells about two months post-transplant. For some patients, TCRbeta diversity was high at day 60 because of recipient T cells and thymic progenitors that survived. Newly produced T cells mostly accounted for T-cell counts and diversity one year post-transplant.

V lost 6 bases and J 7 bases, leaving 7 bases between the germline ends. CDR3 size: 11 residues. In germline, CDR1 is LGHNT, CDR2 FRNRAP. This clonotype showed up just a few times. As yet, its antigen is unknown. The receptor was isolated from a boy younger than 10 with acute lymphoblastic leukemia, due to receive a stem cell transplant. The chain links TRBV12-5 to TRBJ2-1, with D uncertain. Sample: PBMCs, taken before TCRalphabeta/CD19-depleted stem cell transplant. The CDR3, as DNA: TGTGCTAGTGGAAGTGGGAATGAGCAGTTCTTC. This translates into CASGSGNEQFF.